A selection of T cell receptor beta chains follows, all from one sample in a study of long-term antiretroviral therapy in people with HIV. Here immunoSEQ multiplex PCR was the method, and the copy in TCRdb shows in-frame clones only, minus some. The table lists some 16,000 clones, roughly 81% of them singletons. Source: unsorted PBMCs, taken 0.5 years after starting antiretroviral therapy. The source of these receptors is a woman aged 35 to 49 with HIV. The CDR3 runs from the conserved cysteine through the conserved F or W. D genes are given only for firm matches. Some rows mark clone size as missing; the rest say once, few, many or name a class of expanded clone.

TRBV10-3	13	TRBJ1-1	NA	NA	TGTGCCATCAGTGAGCTGGAGGACACTGAAGCTTTCTTT	CAISELEDTEAFF
TRBV27	15	TRBJ1-2	NA	NA	TGTGCCAGCAGTTTGTTAGGCGGCGGTGGGGATGGCTACACCTTC	CASSLLGGGGDGYTF
TRBV5-1	17	TRBJ2-1	TRBD2	NA	TGCGCCAGCAGCTTGGCCCCTAGCGGGAGGTCCTACAATGAGCAGTTCTTC	CASSLAPSGRSYNEQFF
TRBV11-2	18	TRBJ2-6	NA	NA	TGTGCCAGCAGCGGGGGGGACAGGTCGTTTTCTGGGGCCAACGTCCTGACTTTC	CASSGGDRSFSGANVLTF
TRBV6-5	13	TRBJ1-2	NA	NA	TGTGCCAGCAGTGCCGGGACTGAATATGGCTACACCTTC	CASSAGTEYGYTF
TRBV6-5	14	TRBJ2-1	NA	NA	TGTGCCACCAAAAGGATCGGGCCGGAGGGTGAGCAGTTCTTC	CATKRIGPEGEQFF
TRBV7-9	17	TRBJ2-1	TRBD1	NA	TGTGCCAGCAGCCTGGGCACCGGGACAGTATTCTACAATGAGCAGTTCTTC	CASSLGTGTVFYNEQFF
TRBV7-9	16	TRBJ2-1	TRBD2	NA	TGTGCCAGCAGCTTAGGGGCGGGAGGGGCCTACAATGAGCAGTTCTTC	CASSLGAGGAYNEQFF
TRBV29-1	12	TRBJ2-1	NA	NA	TGCAGCGTTGAACTTCTTGACAATGAGCAGTTCTTC	CSVELLDNEQFF
TRBV5-6	18	TRBJ1-4	TRBD1	NA	TGTGCCAGCAGCTTCGGGGTCGACAGGGAGTCAACTAATGAAAAACTGTTTTTT	CASSFGVDRESTNEKLFF
TRBV19	12	TRBJ2-7	TRBD2	NA	TGTGCCAGTAAATTGACTAGCGACGAGCAGTACTTC	CASKLTSDEQYF
TRBV7-9	14	TRBJ1-3	NA	NA	TGTGCCAGCAGCCCGCAGGGCTCTGGAAACACCATATATTTT	CASSPQGSGNTIYF
TRBV19	14	TRBJ2-1	TRBD2	NA	TGTGCCAGTAGTATCAGCGGGGTGTACAATGAGCAGTTCTTC	CASSISGVYNEQFF
TRBV28	15	TRBJ1-2	TRBD1	NA	TGTGCCAGCAGTTTATTGGGGACAGGTTCTAATGGCTACACCTTC	CASSLLGTGSNGYTF
TRBV20-1	11	TRBJ1-1	NA	NA	TGCAGTGCTTCCCCTTTCACTGAAGCTTTCTTT	CSASPFTEAFF
TRBV2	13	TRBJ1-1	NA	few	TGTGCCGGAGCCTTACAGGTTAACACTGAAGCTTTCTTT	CAGALQVNTEAFF
TRBV9	15	TRBJ1-1	NA	NA	TGTGCCAGCAGCGTAAGGTGGGACCCGAACACTGAAGCTTTCTTT	CASSVRWDPNTEAFF
TRBV7-9	14	TRBJ1-4	NA	NA	TGTGCCAGCCTAGCGGGCCAGTTTAATGAAAAACTGTTTTTT	CASLAGQFNEKLFF
TRBV10-2	15	TRBJ2-1	NA	NA	TGCGCCAGCAGTGAGTTGAGGGGGTGGGGCAATGAGCAGTTCTTC	CASSELRGWGNEQFF
TRBV7-2	13	TRBJ2-7	NA	NA	TGTGCCAGCAGCTTAGAGACTAGCTACGAGCAGTACTTC	CASSLETSYEQYF
TRBV5-4	19	TRBJ2-1	TRBD2	NA	TGTGCCAGCAGCTTGGGAGTCAGAAAACTAGCGGGAGGTCACAATGAGCAGTTCTTC	CASSLGVRKLAGGHNEQFF
TRBV28	15	TRBJ2-3	NA	NA	TGTGCCAGCAGTCCTCTGTTGCGGGGTCCAGATACGCAGTATTTT	CASSPLLRGPDTQYF
TRBV7-9	15	TRBJ2-1	NA	NA	TGTGCCAGCAGCTTAGTAGGGCGCGAGTACAATGAGCAGTTCTTC	CASSLVGREYNEQFF
TRBV18	13	TRBJ2-7	NA	NA	TGTGCCAGCTCACGGGGATTCTCCTACGAGCAGTACTTC	CASSRGFSYEQYF
TRBV19	14	TRBJ1-1	NA	NA	TGTGCCAGTAGTATCAGGGGCCCGAACACTGAAGCTTTCTTT	CASSIRGPNTEAFF
TRBV27	13	TRBJ2-3	NA	NA	TGTGCCAGCAGTTTAACTAGCACAGATACGCAGTATTTT	CASSLTSTDTQYF
TRBV27	14	TRBJ2-7	NA	NA	TGTGCCAGCAGTTTAAACCCCTCTTACTACGAGCAGTACTTC	CASSLNPSYYEQYF
TRBV18	16	TRBJ2-1	NA	NA	TGTGCCAGCTCACCATTGGGCCCAGGAGGTTGGAATGAGCAGTTCTTC	CASSPLGPGGWNEQFF
TRBV18	12	TRBJ2-7	NA	few	TGTGCCAGCTCGGAGTTCTCCTACGAGCAGTACTTC	CASSEFSYEQYF
TRBV5-4	16	TRBJ2-2	NA	NA	TGTGCCAGCAGCAAAGGACTACTCGAGGGCACCGGGGAGCTGTTTTTT	CASSKGLLEGTGELFF
TRBV6-6	15	TRBJ2-7	NA	NA	TGTGCCAGCAGCCCGGGACACTCTCTTGACTACGAGCAGTACTTC	CASSPGHSLDYEQYF
TRBV12-5	15	TRBJ2-1	TRBD2	NA	TGTGCTAGTGGTTTGGTAGGAGGACTAGCGTGGTTGCAGTTCTTC	CASGLVGGLAWLQFF
TRBV5-1	11	TRBJ1-2	TRBD1	NA	TGCGCCAGCAGCTCGGAAAAGGGGACAGGCTTC	CASSSEKGTGF
TRBV7-2	15	TRBJ2-3	TRBD2	NA	TGTGCCAGCAGCGCTAGCGGACGGAGCACAGATACGCAGTATTTT	CASSASGRSTDTQYF
TRBV7-8	14	TRBJ2-7	TRBD2	NA	TGTGCCAGCAGCCCACGGACTAGCTCTGACGAGCAGTACTTC	CASSPRTSSDEQYF
TRBV27	17	TRBJ2-1	NA	NA	TGTGCCAGCAGTTTTGCGATAAGAGGGGGGCGCAGAAATGAGCAGTTCTTC	CASSFAIRGGRRNEQFF
TRBV27	14	TRBJ1-5	NA	NA	TGTGCCAGCAGTTACCAGGGTTTGAATCAGCCCCAGCATTTT	CASSYQGLNQPQHF
TRBV7-2	13	TRBJ2-7	TRBD2	NA	TGTGCCAGCGGTCTAGCGGCCTCCTACGAGCAGTACTTC	CASGLAASYEQYF
TRBV6-1	11	TRBJ2-7	NA	NA	TGTGCCAGCAGTGAGCCGTACGAGCAGTACTTC	CASSEPYEQYF
TRBV18	15	TRBJ1-5	TRBD1	NA	TGTGCCAGCTCACCACCCGGACAGGGGAATCAGCCCCAGCATTTT	CASSPPGQGNQPQHF
TRBV6-5	15	TRBJ2-7	NA	NA	TGTGCCAGCAGATTTGGGACGTCCGCTTCCTACGAGCAGTACTTC	CASRFGTSASYEQYF
TRBV27	15	TRBJ2-7	TRBD2	NA	TGTGCCAGCAGTCCAAGGACTAGCGGGGGCTACGAGCAGTACTTC	CASSPRTSGGYEQYF
TRBV25-1	17	TRBJ2-1	TRBD2	NA	TGTGCCAGCAGTGAATTTCCTGACGGGGGGTGGGGGGATGAGCAGTTCTTC	CASSEFPDGGWGDEQFF
TRBV10-3	13	TRBJ2-7	NA	once	TGTGCCATCAGTGAGAAGGCGGGATGGGAGCAGTACTTC	CAISEKAGWEQYF
TRBV5-5	14	TRBJ2-7	TRBD1	NA	TGTGCCAGCAGCCGGGACAGGGAAGCCTACGAGCAGTACTTC	CASSRDREAYEQYF
TRBV5-1	13	TRBJ2-5	TRBD1	NA	TGCGCCAGCAGCTTTGACAGGGGAGAGACCCAGTACTTC	CASSFDRGETQYF
TRBV7-9	14	TRBJ1-5	TRBD1	NA	TGTGCCAGCAGCTCGGACAGGGTCTATCAGCCCCAGCATTTT	CASSSDRVYQPQHF
TRBV11-1	12	TRBJ1-1	NA	NA	TGTGCCAGCAGCTTAGTCGGGATTCGGGCTTTCTTT	CASSLVGIRAFF
TRBV7-9	16	TRBJ1-3	NA	NA	TGTGCCAGCAGCTTAGCGCAGGGGAAAGGTGGAAACACCATATATTTT	CASSLAQGKGGNTIYF
TRBV27	13	TRBJ1-3	NA	few	TGTGCCAGCAGTCCGTTAGGGGGAAACACCATATATTTT	CASSPLGGNTIYF
TRBV6-5	16	TRBJ2-1	TRBD2	few	TGTGCCAGCAGTTACTCGTCGGGACTAGCGGACAATGAGCAGTTCTTC	CASSYSSGLADNEQFF
TRBV18	16	TRBJ1-3	NA	NA	TGTGCCAGCTCACCGTACGATGCCGCCTCTGGAAACACCATATATTTT	CASSPYDAASGNTIYF